This T cell receptor beta chain was sequenced during a study of shared clonotypes between healthy human individuals. Clones were read by immunoSEQ multiplex PCR, and TCRdb kept only the in-frame ones, dropping some. The data contain over 850,000 clones, approximately 80% of them singletons. Trimming at V came to 5 bases and at J to 6 bases, leaving 9 bases not matched to a gene. The CDR3 loop spans 14 amino acids. Germline V CDR1 and CDR2: MNHNS, SASEGT. The sequenced sample was memory CD4+ T cells from PBMCs. Described subset: CD45RA-negative fraction. The chain is built from TRBV6-1 and TRBJ1-2; 7 bases are a match to TRBD1. The sequence was obtained from a man younger than 30 in good health. Some clones in this sample may be carry-over from other donors' samples. CDR3: CASSSQGGINGYTF. The CDR3 region has the DNA TGTGCCAGCAGTTCCCAGGGGGGCATCAATGGCTACACCTTC.